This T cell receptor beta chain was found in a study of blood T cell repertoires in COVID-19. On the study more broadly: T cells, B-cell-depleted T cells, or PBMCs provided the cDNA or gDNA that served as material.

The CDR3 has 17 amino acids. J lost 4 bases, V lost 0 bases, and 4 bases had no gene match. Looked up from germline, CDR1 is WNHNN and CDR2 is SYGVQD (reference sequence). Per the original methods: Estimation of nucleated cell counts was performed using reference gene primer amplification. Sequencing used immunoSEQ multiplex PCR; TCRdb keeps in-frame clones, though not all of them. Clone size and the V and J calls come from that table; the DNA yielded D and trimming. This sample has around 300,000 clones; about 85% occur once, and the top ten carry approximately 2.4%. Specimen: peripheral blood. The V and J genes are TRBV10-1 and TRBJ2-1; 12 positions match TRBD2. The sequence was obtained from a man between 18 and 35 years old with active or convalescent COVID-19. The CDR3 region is CASSESPGLAGYNEQFF. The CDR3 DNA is TGCGCCAGCAGTGAGTCGCCGGGACTAGCGGGTTACAATGAGCAGTTCTTC.